This T cell receptor beta chain appears in the sequencing data of a study of T cells after yellow fever vaccination. Template-switching 5'RACE yielded the TCR cDNA; a universal primer site and UMIs were added in the process. MiXCR was run by TCRdb on the 5' RACE reads, yielding one entry per CDR3 protein. Of around 160,000 distinct CDR3 sequences listed, almost 7% were seen once; the top ten hold more than 2.5%. General study points: On re-exposure, the response was weaker but peaked faster, at day 5 versus 15. Abundant clonotypes (contaminants from the bulk population) could be present in FACS-sorted repertoires. Booster sampling recovered most clones from primary vaccination (under 98% CD4, approximately 90% CD8).

This clonotype showed up many times. Its antigen is unidentified. The V end was cut by 3 bases, the J end by 0 bases, with 15 bases between. The CDR3 loop spans 18 amino acids. CDR1 and CDR2 from the germline V gene are MGHRA and YSYEKL. This material consisted of CD4+ T cells sorted from PBMCs, taken roughly 5 days after the first yellow fever vaccination. The V and J genes are TRBV4-1 and TRBJ2-6, with D tentatively TRBD1 (5 bases). The sequence was collected from a man between 18 and 29 years old who received the YFV17D yellow fever vaccine. CDR3: CASSQGRAAFSGANVLTF. The CDR3 coding sequence is TGCGCCAGCAGCCAGGGCAGGGCGGCCTTCTCTGGGGCCAACGTCCTGACTTTC.